This TCR beta chain was profiled in a study of cytomegalovirus exposure and HLA in healthy donors. Study-wide results and limits: In a later analysis, about 17,000 TCR beta sequences were associated with HLA alleles at 0.05 false discovery rate. A later analysis linked a missense variant in DCLRE1C to the trimming of TCR beta V and J genes. The authors listed approximately 150 TCR beta chains as cytomegalovirus-associated.

This CDR3 is 15 amino acids long. CDR1 and CDR2 (germline): SGHNT, YYREEE (reference sequence). V was clipped by 3 bases and J by 1 base, with 13 bases between them. In the PCR, 60 Vbeta and 13 Jbeta primers were used. This table comes from immunoSEQ multiplex PCR, and its TCRdb copy is limited to in-frame clones, with some not included. The repertoire includes roughly 180,000 clones, 77% of them detected once, and 1.4% sits in the top ten. Details on this clone: As yet, its antigen is unknown.

The chain employs TRBV5-4 and TRBJ1-2, with D perhaps matching TRBD1 (5 bases). The sequence derives from a man aged 18-30 years in good health and CMV-seronegative. Sequencing was done on a sample of PBMCs. CDR3 sequence: CASSSRKTVNYGYTF. For the CDR3, the DNA is TGTGCCAGCAGCTCGCGAAAGACAGTTAACTATGGCTACACCTTC.